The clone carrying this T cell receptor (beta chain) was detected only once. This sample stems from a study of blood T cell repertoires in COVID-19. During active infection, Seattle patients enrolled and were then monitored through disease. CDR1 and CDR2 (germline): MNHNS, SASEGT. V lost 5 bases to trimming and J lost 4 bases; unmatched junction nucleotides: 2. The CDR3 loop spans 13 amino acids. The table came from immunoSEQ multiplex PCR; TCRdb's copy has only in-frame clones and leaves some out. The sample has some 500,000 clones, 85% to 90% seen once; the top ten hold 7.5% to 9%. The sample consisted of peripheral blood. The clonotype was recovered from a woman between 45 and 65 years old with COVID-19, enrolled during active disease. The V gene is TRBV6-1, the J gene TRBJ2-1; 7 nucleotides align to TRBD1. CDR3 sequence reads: CASSRDRYNEQFF. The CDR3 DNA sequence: TGTGCCAGCAGTCGGGACAGATACAATGAGCAGTTCTTC.